One T cell receptor (beta chain) is described in this entry. It was at deep level that the assay was run. Genomic DNA per cell subset filled all wells of several immunoSEQ plates. The method was immunoSEQ multiplex PCR; TCRdb's version includes in-frame clones alone and lacks a portion of them. The table shows approximately 2,000,000 clones, with approximately 90% occurring only once. V shed 3 bases, J shed 6 bases, and the junction held 7 bases outside the gene matches. CDR1 is MNHEY, CDR2 SMNVEV, per germline (reference sequence). This CDR3 is built from 14 residues. These data are taken from a study of shared clonotypes between healthy human individuals.

V and J are TRBV27 and TRBJ2-7; 8 bases are shared with TRBD1. The origin of this receptor is a man between 18 and 35 years old in good health. Some clones in this sample may be carry-over from other donors' samples. The sequencing sample was made of naive CD4+ T cells from PBMCs. Subset described: CD45RA+ positively selected. The CDR3 loop is CASSFRDRPTEQYF. The CDR3, as DNA: TGTGCCAGCAGTTTCCGGGACAGGCCCACCGAGCAGTACTTC.